Described below is a single T cell receptor (beta chain) sequence and its context. CDR3 size: 14 residues. V lost 5 bases, J lost 2 bases, and 10 bases lay in between. Germline lookup yields CDR1 SGHTA and CDR2 FQGNSA. Some clones are missing from TCRdb's copy, which holds only in-frame ones; the method was immunoSEQ multiplex PCR. Among about 220,000 clones listed, roughly 85% were seen once. This record belongs to a study of blood T cell repertoires in COVID-19. Study background: Collection of acute and convalescent COVID-19 samples took place in the United States, Italy and Spain.

The sequenced material came from peripheral blood. The V gene is TRBV7-2, the J gene TRBJ1-5; no definite D call. The TCR comes from an elderly woman with acute or convalescent COVID-19. The CDR3 region is CASSLASGNQPQHF. The CDR3 DNA reads TGTGCCAGCAGCCTTGCGTCGGGCAATCAGCCCCAGCATTTT.